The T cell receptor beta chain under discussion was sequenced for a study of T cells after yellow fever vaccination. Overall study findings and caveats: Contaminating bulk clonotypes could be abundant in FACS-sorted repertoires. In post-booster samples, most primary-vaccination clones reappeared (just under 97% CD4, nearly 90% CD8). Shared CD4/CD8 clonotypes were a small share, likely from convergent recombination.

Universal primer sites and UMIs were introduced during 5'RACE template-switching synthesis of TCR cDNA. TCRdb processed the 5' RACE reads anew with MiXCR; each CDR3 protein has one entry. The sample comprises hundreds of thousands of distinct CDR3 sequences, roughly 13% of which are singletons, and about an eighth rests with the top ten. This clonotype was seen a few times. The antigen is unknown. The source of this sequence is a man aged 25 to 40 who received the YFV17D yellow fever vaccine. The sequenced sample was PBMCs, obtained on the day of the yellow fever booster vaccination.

The CDR3 loop is CASSDGTPVYEQYF. In DNA form, the CDR3 reads TGTGCCAGCAGTGATGGGACACCTGTCTACGAGCAGTACTTC. The chain employs TRBV6-2 or TRBV6-3 and TRBJ2-7; weak D call: TRBD1 (6 bases). Between the trimmed V and J ends, which lost 5 bases and 3 bases, there was a span of 14 bases. The CDR3 consists of 14 residues. Germline V gene lookup returns CDR1 MNHEY and CDR2 SVGEGT.